This TCR beta chain was sequenced during a study of cytomegalovirus exposure and HLA in healthy donors. The study, taken as a whole, reports: Investigators reported under 200 TCR beta chains as tied to cytomegalovirus.

Trimming removed 6 bases from V and 14 bases from J, with 16 bases in between. Per germline, CDR1 MGHDK and CDR2 SYGVNS. The CDR3 runs 12 residues. Libraries were prepared by immunoSEQ multiplex PCR; TCRdb keeps only in-frame clonotypes and omits some of them. Here the sample spans some 120,000 clones, around 96% being singletons. From the roughly 120-subject validation cohort, which was separate from the roughly 700-subject first cohort, the donors were drawn. This clone came up once. Its matching antigen is unknown. What was sequenced was PBMCs. The receptor comes from a man between 18 and 29 years old in good health and CMV-seronegative. The chain is built from TRBV25-1 and TRBJ1-4; no reliable D call. DNA for the CDR3: TGTGCCAGCAGAGATCCAGCTCGGGTTCTGTTTTTT. Amino acid sequence: CASRDPARVLFF.